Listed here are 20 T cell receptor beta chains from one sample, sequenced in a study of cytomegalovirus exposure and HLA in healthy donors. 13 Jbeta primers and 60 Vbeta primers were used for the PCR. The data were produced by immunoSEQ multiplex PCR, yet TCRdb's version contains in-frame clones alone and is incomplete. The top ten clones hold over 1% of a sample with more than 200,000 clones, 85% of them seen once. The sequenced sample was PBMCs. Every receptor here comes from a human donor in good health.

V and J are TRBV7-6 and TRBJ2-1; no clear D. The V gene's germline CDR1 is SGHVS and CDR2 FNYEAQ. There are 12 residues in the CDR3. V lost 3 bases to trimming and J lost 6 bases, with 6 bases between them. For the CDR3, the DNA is TGTGCCAGCAGCTTGTTCTCCAATGAGCAGTTCTTC. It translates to CASSLFSNEQFF.

CDR3 amino acids: CASQPLGSTGGSGEQFF. The CDR3 nucleotides are TGCGCCAGCCAGCCGCTCGGATCGACAGGGGGTTCCGGGGAGCAGTTCTTC. The J gene is TRBJ2-1, the V gene TRBV5-1; 9 bases agree with TRBD1. The germline V gene has CDR1 SGHRS and CDR2 YFSETQ. V lost 7 bases, J lost 10 bases, and 21 bases stayed unmatched. This CDR3 contains 17 residues. Complete variable domain (other parts from reference TRBV5-1 and TRBJ2-1): KAGVTQTPRYLIKTRGQQVTLSCSPISGHRSVSWYQQTPGQGLQFLFEYFSETQRNKGNFPGRFSGRQFSNSRSEMNVSTLELGDSALYLCASQPLGSTGGSGEQFFGPGTRLTVL.

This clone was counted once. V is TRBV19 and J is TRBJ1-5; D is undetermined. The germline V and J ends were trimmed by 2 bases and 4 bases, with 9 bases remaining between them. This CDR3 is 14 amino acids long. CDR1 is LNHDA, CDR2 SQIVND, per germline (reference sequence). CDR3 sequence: CASSIRSGNQPQHF. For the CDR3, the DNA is TGTGCCAGTAGTATAAGGTCGGGAAATCAGCCCCAGCATTTT.

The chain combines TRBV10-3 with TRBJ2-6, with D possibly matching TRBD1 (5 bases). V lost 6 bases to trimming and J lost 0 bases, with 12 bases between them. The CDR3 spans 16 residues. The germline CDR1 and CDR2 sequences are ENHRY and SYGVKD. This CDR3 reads CAISGDRSSGANVLTF. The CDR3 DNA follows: TGTGCCATCAGCGGAGACAGATCCTCTGGGGCCAACGTCCTGACTTTC.

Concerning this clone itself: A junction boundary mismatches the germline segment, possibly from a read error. The CDR3 loop reads CASSSELAGGGYNEQFF. CDR3 coding DNA: TGTGCTAGCAGCTCGGAACTAGCGGGAGGGGGGTACAATGAGCAGTTCTTC. The chain carries TRBV7-7 and TRBJ2-1; 13 positions agree with TRBD2. Germline assignment: CDR1 SSHAT and CDR2 FNYEAQ (reference sequence). This CDR3 has 17 amino acids.

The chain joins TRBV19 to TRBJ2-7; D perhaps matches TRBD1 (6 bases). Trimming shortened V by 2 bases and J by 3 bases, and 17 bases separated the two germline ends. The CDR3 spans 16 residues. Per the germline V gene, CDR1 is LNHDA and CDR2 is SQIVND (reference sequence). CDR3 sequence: CASSISWSGQIYEQYF. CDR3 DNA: TGTGCCAGTAGTATATCTTGGTCGGGACAAATCTACGAGCAGTACTTC.

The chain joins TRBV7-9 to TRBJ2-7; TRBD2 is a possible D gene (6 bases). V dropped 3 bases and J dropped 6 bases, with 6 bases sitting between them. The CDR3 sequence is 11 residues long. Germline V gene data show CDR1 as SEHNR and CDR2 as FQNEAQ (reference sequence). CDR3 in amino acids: CASSFSGEQYF. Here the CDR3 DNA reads TGTGCCAGCAGCTTTAGCGGCGAGCAGTACTTC.

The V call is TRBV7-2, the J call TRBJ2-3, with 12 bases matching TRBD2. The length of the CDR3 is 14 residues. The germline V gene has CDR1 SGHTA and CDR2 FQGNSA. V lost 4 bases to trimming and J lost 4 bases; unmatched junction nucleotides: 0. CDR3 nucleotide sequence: TGTGCCAGCAGCTCTAGCGGGAGGGCAGATACGCAGTATTTT. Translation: CASSSSGRADTQYF.

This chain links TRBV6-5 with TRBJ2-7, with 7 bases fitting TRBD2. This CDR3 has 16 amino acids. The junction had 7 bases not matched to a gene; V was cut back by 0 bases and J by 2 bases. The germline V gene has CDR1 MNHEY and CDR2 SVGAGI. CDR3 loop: CASSYSAASGAYEQYF. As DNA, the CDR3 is TGTGCCAGCAGTTACTCGGCGGCTAGCGGAGCCTACGAGCAGTACTTC.

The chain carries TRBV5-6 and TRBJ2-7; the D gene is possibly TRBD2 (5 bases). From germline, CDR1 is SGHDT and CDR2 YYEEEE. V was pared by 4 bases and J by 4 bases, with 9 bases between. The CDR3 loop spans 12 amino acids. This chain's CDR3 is CASSDGEYEQYF. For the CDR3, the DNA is TGTGCCAGCAGCGACGGGGAATACGAGCAGTACTTC.

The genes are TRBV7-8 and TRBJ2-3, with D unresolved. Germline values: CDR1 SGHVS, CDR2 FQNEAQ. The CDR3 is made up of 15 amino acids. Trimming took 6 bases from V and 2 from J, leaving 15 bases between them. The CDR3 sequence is CASSVGPETTDTQYF. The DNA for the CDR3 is TGTGCCAGCAGTGTGGGCCCGGAAACCACAGATACGCAGTATTTT.

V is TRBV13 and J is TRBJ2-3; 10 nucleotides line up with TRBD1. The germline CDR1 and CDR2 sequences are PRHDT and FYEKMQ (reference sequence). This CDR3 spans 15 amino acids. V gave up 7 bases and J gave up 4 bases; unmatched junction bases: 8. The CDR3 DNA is TGTGCCAGCACCCGACAGGGGGCGGTTCCAGATACGCAGTATTTT. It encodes CASTRQGAVPDTQYF.

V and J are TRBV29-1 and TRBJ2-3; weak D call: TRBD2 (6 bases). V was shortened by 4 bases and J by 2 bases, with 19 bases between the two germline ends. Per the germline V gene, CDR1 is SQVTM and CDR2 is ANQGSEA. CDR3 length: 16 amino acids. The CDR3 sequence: CSVGGLTGENTDTQYF. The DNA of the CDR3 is TGCAGCGTTGGAGGTCTAACGGGAGAAAACACAGATACGCAGTATTTT.

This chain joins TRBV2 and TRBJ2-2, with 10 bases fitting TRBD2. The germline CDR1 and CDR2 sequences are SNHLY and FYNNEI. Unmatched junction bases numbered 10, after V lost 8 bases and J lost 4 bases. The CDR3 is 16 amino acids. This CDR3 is CASGLSSGSPTGELFF. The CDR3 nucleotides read TGTGCCAGCGGGCTGTCTAGCGGGAGTCCCACCGGGGAGCTGTTTTTT.

CDR3 DNA: TGTGCCAGCAGTGAAAGGGGGGGGGCGTTAGTGGAGACCCAGTACTTC. It is translated as CASSERGGALVETQYF. The chain employs TRBV6-1 and TRBJ2-5; D perhaps matches TRBD2 (7 bases). Trimming cost V 2 bases and J 5 bases, with 18 bases left between them. The CDR3 extends over 16 amino acids. Looked up from germline, CDR1 is MNHNS and CDR2 is SASEGT.

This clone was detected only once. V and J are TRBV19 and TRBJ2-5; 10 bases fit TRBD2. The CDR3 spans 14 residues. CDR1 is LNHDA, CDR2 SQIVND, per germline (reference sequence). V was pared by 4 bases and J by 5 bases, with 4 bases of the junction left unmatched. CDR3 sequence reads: CASSTSGSLETQYF. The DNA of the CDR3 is TGTGCCAGTAGTACTAGCGGGAGTTTGGAGACCCAGTACTTC.

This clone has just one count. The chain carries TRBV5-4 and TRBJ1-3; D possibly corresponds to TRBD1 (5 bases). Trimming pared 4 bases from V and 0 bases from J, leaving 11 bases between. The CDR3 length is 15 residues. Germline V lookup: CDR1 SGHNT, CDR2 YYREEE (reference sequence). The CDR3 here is CASSRGGDSGNTIYF. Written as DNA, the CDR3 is TGTGCCAGCAGCCGGGGCGGGGACTCTGGAAACACCATATATTTT.

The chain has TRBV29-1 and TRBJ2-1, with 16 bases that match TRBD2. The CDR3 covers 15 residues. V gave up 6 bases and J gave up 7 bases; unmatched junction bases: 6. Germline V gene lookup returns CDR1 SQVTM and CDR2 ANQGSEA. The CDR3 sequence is CSVGTSGRAMNEQFF. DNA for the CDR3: TGCAGCGTGGGGACTAGCGGGAGGGCCATGAATGAGCAGTTCTTC.

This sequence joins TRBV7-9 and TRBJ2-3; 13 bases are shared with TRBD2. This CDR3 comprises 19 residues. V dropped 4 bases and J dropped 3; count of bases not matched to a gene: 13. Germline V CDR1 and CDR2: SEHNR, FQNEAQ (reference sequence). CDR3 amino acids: CASSSVLGGLAGDTDTQYF. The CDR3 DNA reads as TGTGCCAGCAGCTCGGTTCTTGGAGGACTAGCGGGAGATACAGATACGCAGTATTTT.

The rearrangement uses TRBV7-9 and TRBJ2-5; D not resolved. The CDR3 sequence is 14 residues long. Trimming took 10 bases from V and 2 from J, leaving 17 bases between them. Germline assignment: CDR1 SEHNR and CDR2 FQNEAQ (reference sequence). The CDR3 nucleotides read TGTGCCACAAACACCCTAGACCGACAAGAGACCCAGTACTTC. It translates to CATNTLDRQETQYF. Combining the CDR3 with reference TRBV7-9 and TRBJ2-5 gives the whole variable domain DTGVSQNPRHKITKRGQNVTFRCDPISEHNRLYWYRQTLGQGPEFLTYFQNEAQLEKSRLLSDRFSAERPKGSFSTLEIQRTEQGDSAMYLCATNTLDRQETQYFGPGTRLLVL.